Below are 26 T cell receptor beta chains sequenced from a single sample in a study of T cell repertoires in cytomegalovirus infection. TCRdb reanalysed the reads using MiXCR and keeps one entry per CDR3 protein. The sample lists about half a million distinct CDR3 sequences; 33% were seen once. Their specific antigens are unknown. The sequences come from cultured PBMCs, collected from culture after CMV antigen stimulation. Receptor source: a human donor in good health (CMV status not recorded). Some clones in this sample may be carry-over from other donors' samples.

The chain carries TRBV10-3 and TRBJ1-2, with D uncertain. V was cut by 4 bases and J by 6 bases, with 6 bases left in between. Germline lookup yields CDR1 ENHRY and CDR2 SYGVKD. The CDR3 is 11 amino acids. The CDR3 protein is CAISVRDGYTF. Written as DNA, the CDR3 is TGTGCCATCAGTGTTAGAGATGGCTACACCTTC.

This clonotype turned up a few times. The V and J genes are TRBV10-3 and TRBJ1-1; D perhaps matches TRBD1 (5 bases). Trimming left V 0 bases short and J 0 bases short, with 8 bases between. CDR1 and CDR2 (germline): ENHRY, SYGVKD. The CDR3 runs to 15 residues. In DNA, the CDR3 is TGTGCCATCAGTGAGTCCAGGGTACTGAACACTGAAGCTTTCTTT. Its protein product is CAISESRVLNTEAFF.

This clonotype has only a few counts. The J gene is TRBJ2-5, the V gene TRBV6-5; no reliable D call. The V gene lost 6 bases and the J gene lost 0 bases, with 14 bases spanning the gap. Germline CDR1 and CDR2: MNHEY and SVGAGI. The CDR3 runs 15 residues. CDR3 region: CASSPFGQYQETQYF. The CDR3 nucleotides read TGTGCCAGCAGCCCCTTTGGCCAGTACCAAGAGACCCAGTACTTC.

V usage is TRBV4-1 and J usage is TRBJ1-1; maybe TRBD1 (5 bases). This CDR3 has 15 amino acids. Germline V lookup: CDR1 MGHRA, CDR2 YSYEKL. The V end lost 0 bases, the J end lost 1 base, and 9 bases lay between the germline ends. CDR3 nucleotide sequence: TGCGCCAGCAGCCAAGACTCAGGGTGGAACACTGAAGCTTTCTTT. Its translation is CASSQDSGWNTEAFF.

J is TRBJ2-2 and V is TRBV11-2; 9 positions match TRBD2. The V segment lost 8 bases and the J segment 7 bases; nucleotides outside the gene matches: 8. The germline CDR1 and CDR2 sequences are SGHAT and FQNNGV. This CDR3 region has 14 residues. The CDR3 reads CASPLAGVDGELFF. The CDR3 DNA sequence: TGTGCCAGCCCCTTAGCGGGAGTGGACGGGGAGCTGTTTTTT. Filled out from reference TRBV11-2 and TRBJ2-2, the complete variable domain reads EAGVAQSPRYKIIEKRQSVAFWCNPISGHATLYWYQQILGQGPKLLIQFQNNGVVDDSQLPKDRFSAERLKGVDSTLKIQPAKLEDSAVYLCASPLAGVDGELFFGEGSRLTVL.

This clonotype was picked up many times. The CDR3 nucleotides are TGTGCCAGCAGCCTCTCAACGGGCCGACTTGGAACTGAAGCTTTCTTT. As protein: CASSLSTGRLGTEAFF. The chain combines TRBV7-2 with TRBJ1-1; D is undetermined. Germline CDR1 is SGHTA and CDR2 is FQGNSA. CDR3 length: 16 amino acids. V gave up 5 bases and J gave up 5 bases, with 21 bases separating them.

This clonotype was seen more than once but under ten times. The chain employs TRBV7-6 and TRBJ1-1; D is undetermined. Germline V lookup: CDR1 SGHVS, CDR2 FNYEAQ. The CDR3 length is 19 residues. The ends were cut back, 3 bases at V and 0 bases at J, with 23 bases in the middle. For the CDR3, the DNA is TGTGCCAGCAGCTTGGACCCGATGTTGAGGGTACCCTTGAACACTGAAGCTTTCTTT. Translation gives CASSLDPMLRVPLNTEAFF.

The J gene is TRBJ1-3, the V gene TRBV28; D not resolved. This CDR3 contains 16 residues. The V gene lost 3 bases and the J gene lost 1 base, with 13 bases spanning the gap. The germline V gene encodes CDR1 MDHEN and CDR2 SYDVKM. The CDR3 region has the DNA TGTGCCAGCAGTTTCCACCGAAGGGTTTCTGGAAACACCATATATTTT. Its translation: CASSFHRRVSGNTIYF.

This clonotype was found a few times. CDR3 sequence: CASSYSLAGANIQYF. CDR3 DNA: TGTGCCAGCAGTTACTCCCTAGCGGGAGCTAACATTCAGTACTTC. The gene calls are TRBV6-5 and TRBJ2-4, with 10 bases identical to TRBD2. There are 15 residues in the CDR3. The germline V gene has CDR1 MNHEY and CDR2 SVGAGI. V trimming: 0 bases; J trimming: 7 bases; junction bases outside the gene matches: 3.

This clonotype turned up a few times. CDR3 coding DNA: TGTGCCAGCAGCCCCCGGGACCCCGCAAGGGATGGCTACACCTTC. This encodes CASSPRDPARDGYTF. V gene TRBV7-3 combines with J gene TRBJ1-2; D may be TRBD1 (5 bases). The V gene lost 5 bases and the J gene lost 6 bases, with 19 bases spanning the gap. The V gene's germline CDR1 is SGHTA and CDR2 FQGTGA. The CDR3 totals 15 residues.

Only a few counts were recorded for this clonotype. The chain carries TRBV7-2 and TRBJ2-3, with D perhaps TRBD2 (6 bases). V gave up 8 bases and J gave up 5 bases, with 20 bases separating them. The CDR3 is 15 residues long. CDR1 SGHTA and CDR2 FQGNSA come from the germline V gene. The chain's CDR3 is CASARVGGMGDTQYF. The CDR3 bases are TGTGCCAGCGCCCGGGTGGGCGGGATGGGAGATACGCAGTATTTT.

This clonotype has just a few counts. The chain has TRBV7-9 and TRBJ2-5; D might be TRBD2 (6 bases). The CDR3 runs 14 residues. V was trimmed by 5 bases and J by 5 bases, leaving 15 bases between them. In germline, CDR1 is SEHNR, CDR2 FQNEAQ (reference sequence). CDR3 region: CASSPRVAGETQYF. The CDR3 bases are TGTGCCAGCAGCCCCCGTGTTGCGGGGGAGACCCAGTACTTC.

This rearrangement joins TRBV12-3 or TRBV12-4 to TRBJ2-3, with D unclear. Trimming left V 2 bases short and J 4 bases short, with 10 bases between. The CDR3 spans 14 residues. CDR3 protein: CASSLLGKADTQYF. The CDR3 DNA is TGTGCCAGCAGTTTACTGGGGAAGGCAGATACGCAGTATTTT.

This clonotype has a handful of counts. The chain has TRBV6-2 or TRBV6-3 and TRBJ2-7, with TRBD1 matching 9 bases. V shed 6 bases, J shed 11 bases, and the junction held 8 bases outside the gene matches. CDR3 length: 12 residues. Germline CDR1 reads MNHEY; CDR2 reads SVGEGT. The CDR3 reads CASSKTGTGKYF. The CDR3 DNA reads TGTGCCAGCAGCAAAACCGGGACAGGGAAGTACTTC.

The V and J genes are TRBV7-2 and TRBJ2-1; D is unresolved. The V gene's germline CDR1 is SGHTA and CDR2 FQGNSA. Trimming removed 3 bases from V and 3 bases from J, with 6 bases in between. The CDR3 has 13 residues. CDR3 amino acids: CASSLGIYNEQFF. Written as DNA, the CDR3 is TGTGCCAGCAGCTTGGGCATCTACAATGAGCAGTTCTTC.

This sequence joins TRBV2 and TRBJ2-1; 10 positions agree with TRBD2. Germline V gene sequence: CDR1 SNHLY, CDR2 FYNNEI. The CDR3 is made up of 15 amino acids. With 6 bases clipped from V and 6 bases from J, the junction kept 8 bases outside the gene matches. This chain's CDR3 is CASRLLAGGSNEQFF. CDR3 DNA sequence: TGTGCCAGCAGACTCTTAGCGGGAGGCAGCAATGAGCAGTTCTTC.

This sequence joins TRBV6-2 or TRBV6-3 and TRBJ2-1, with TRBD2 matching 11 bases. The germline V gene has CDR1 MNHEY and CDR2 SVGEGT. Trimming at V came to 6 bases and at J to 3 bases, leaving 13 bases not matched to a gene. The length of the CDR3 is 18 residues. In nucleotides, the CDR3 is TGTGCCAGCAGCCATGGACGACTAGCGGGAAGGAACTACAATGAGCAGTTCTTC. Translating it yields CASSHGRLAGRNYNEQFF.

This clonotype occurred once. The V gene is TRBV29-1, the J gene TRBJ1-5; TRBD1 aligns across 8 bases. This CDR3 has 14 amino acids. Germline values: CDR1 SQVTM, CDR2 ANQGSEA. The ends lost 4 bases at V and 0 bases at J; junction bases unmatched: 2. The CDR3 sequence is CSVADRASNQPQHF. CDR3 nucleotides: TGCAGCGTTGCGGACAGGGCTAGCAATCAGCCCCAGCATTTT.

This clonotype appeared many times. The genes are TRBV7-9 and TRBJ2-1; 12 positions match TRBD2. V was clipped by 2 bases and J by 4 bases; unmatched bases: 3. The CDR3 consists of 16 residues. Looked up from germline, CDR1 is SEHNR and CDR2 is FQNEAQ (reference sequence). The CDR3 nucleotides are TGTGCCAGCAGCTTATTGACTAGCGGGAGATACAATGAGCAGTTCTTC. Protein product: CASSLLTSGRYNEQFF. Full variable domain (outside the CDR3, taken from reference TRBV7-9 and TRBJ2-1): DTGVSQNPRHKITKRGQNVTFRCDPISEHNRLYWYRQTLGQGPEFLTYFQNEAQLEKSRLLSDRFSAERPKGSFSTLEIQRTEQGDSAMYLCASSLLTSGRYNEQFFGPGTRLTVL.

In this sample, this clonotype turned up a few times. The chain uses TRBV7-8 and TRBJ1-2; D may be TRBD1 (6 bases). Between the trimmed V and J ends, which lost 5 bases and 4 bases, there was a span of 23 bases. Germline V gene sequence: CDR1 SGHVS, CDR2 FQNEAQ. This CDR3 is built from 17 residues. The CDR3 here is CASSARGRGAQVYGYTF. The DNA for the CDR3 is TGTGCCAGCAGCGCCAGGGGCCGGGGGGCGCAGGTCTATGGCTACACCTTC.

The J gene is TRBJ2-1, the V gene TRBV7-8, with 10 bases matching TRBD2. The CDR3 spans 14 residues. With V trimmed by 0 bases and J by 8 bases, 1 base remained unmatched. CDR1 and CDR2 (germline): SGHVS, FQNEAQ. CDR3 residues: CASSLASGRHEQFF. The CDR3 nucleotides read TGTGCCAGCAGCTTAGCTAGCGGGAGGCATGAGCAGTTCTTC.

CDR3 region: CASSLRTDSIYNSPLHF. CDR3 bases: TGCGCCAGCAGCCTGAGGACAGACTCTATTTATAATTCACCCCTCCACTTT. The rearrangement uses TRBV4-3 and TRBJ1-6; maybe TRBD1 (6 bases). Germline loops: CDR1 LGHNA, CDR2 YSLEER. V lost 4 bases, J lost 4 bases, and 17 bases lay in between. The CDR3 sequence is 17 residues long.

The V gene is TRBV20-1, the J gene TRBJ2-3; 9 bases match TRBD2. The CDR3 has 16 residues. Germline CDR1 and CDR2: DFQATT and SNEGSKA (reference sequence). Here the CDR3 reads CTPRWLAGTNTDTQYF. The DNA for the CDR3 is TGCACCCCTCGGTGGCTAGCGGGAACCAACACAGATACGCAGTATTTT.

This clonotype was counted many times. The V call is TRBV27, the J call TRBJ1-1; D unresolved. CDR1 and CDR2 from the germline V gene are MNHEY and SMNVEV (reference sequence). V was pared by 5 bases and J by 6 bases, with 13 bases between. The CDR3 covers 13 residues. CDR3 bases: TGTGCCAGCAGTGGTGATGAGGACGCTGAAGCTTTCTTT. It translates to CASSGDEDAEAFF.

There are a few counts of this clonotype. This chain connects TRBV7-2 to TRBJ2-7; perhaps TRBD1 as D (5 bases). Germline CDR1 and CDR2: SGHTA and FQGNSA. Trimming took 0 bases from V and 3 from J, leaving 12 bases between them. The CDR3 covers 15 residues. CDR3 loop: CASSLAQGFFYEQYF. DNA of the CDR3: TGTGCCAGCAGCTTAGCCCAGGGATTTTTCTACGAGCAGTACTTC.

This chain uses TRBV10-3 with TRBJ2-7, with D unresolved. Trimming pared 11 bases from V and 0 bases from J, leaving 20 bases between. Germline V gives CDR1 ENHRY, CDR2 SYGVKD. The CDR3 is 15 residues long. The CDR3 loop reads CAPPVRAGNSYEQYV. The CDR3 bases are TGTGCCCCCCCCGTTAGGGCAGGTAACTCCTACGAGCAGTACGTC.